One sample yielded the 30 T cell receptor beta chains listed below, sequenced in a study of cytomegalovirus exposure and HLA in healthy donors. PCR used 60 Vbeta primers and 13 Jbeta primers. Produced via immunoSEQ multiplex PCR; TCRdb's table is partial and in-frame only. The sample contains roughly 160,000 clones, approximately 80% of which appear only once. The sequenced sample was PBMCs. These receptors were taken from a young man in good health and CMV-seronegative.

V usage is TRBV7-2 and J usage is TRBJ2-1; 7 nucleotides match TRBD1. The CDR3 sequence is 13 residues long. The J segment lost 14 bases and the V segment lost 0 bases, leaving 7 bases of the junction unmatched. Germline V gene data show CDR1 as SGHTA and CDR2 as FQGNSA. The CDR3 protein is CASSLAQGRGKFF. DNA for the CDR3: TGTGCCAGCAGCTTAGCGCAGGGCAGGGGGAAGTTCTTC.

The chain is built from TRBV27 and TRBJ2-2; maybe TRBD2 (6 bases). With 3 bases removed from V and 4 bases from J, the gap between germline ends came to 12 bases. This CDR3 contains 15 residues. Germline V gives CDR1 MNHEY, CDR2 SMNVEV (reference sequence). In nucleotides, the CDR3 is TGTGCCAGCAGTTTCTGGGGGGAACCCACCGGGGAGCTGTTTTTT. Amino acids: CASSFWGEPTGELFF.

The V call is TRBV4-2, the J call TRBJ2-5, with 9 bases fitting TRBD1. Germline V CDR1 and CDR2: LGHNA, YNFKEQ. The CDR3 sequence is 15 residues long. Trimming cost V 2 bases and J 5 bases; bases outside gene matches: 6. The CDR3 nucleotides are TGTGCCAGCAGCCAAAGGGACAGGGACACGGAGACCCAGTACTTC. Protein product: CASSQRDRDTETQYF.

The rearrangement joins TRBV27 to TRBJ1-6; 8 nucleotides line up with TRBD1. V was pared by 6 bases and J by 0 bases, with 4 bases of the junction left unmatched. Per germline, CDR1 MNHEY and CDR2 SMNVEV (reference sequence). CDR3 length: 16 amino acids. CDR3 sequence (DNA): TGTGCCAGCAGGGGACAGGCAATCTCCTATAATTCACCCCTCCACTTT. Translated, it gives CASRGQAISYNSPLHF.

This clone has just a few counts. The chain employs TRBV7-2 and TRBJ2-3, with 7 bases fitting TRBD2. The CDR3 has 15 residues. V gave up 5 bases and J gave up 3 bases; unmatched junction bases: 8. CDR1 SGHTA and CDR2 FQGNSA come from the germline V gene. The CDR3: CASSRLGGMTDTQYF. For the CDR3, the DNA is TGTGCCAGCAGCCGCCTGGGGGGGATGACAGATACGCAGTATTTT.

The chain links TRBV4-1 to TRBJ2-3, with TRBD2 identical over 13 bases. The CDR3 spans 15 residues. The V gene's germline CDR1 is MGHRA and CDR2 YSYEKL. After removal of 1 base from V and 6 bases from J, the junction contained 1 base not matched to a gene. CDR3 DNA sequence: TGCGCCAGCAGCCAAGGACTAGCGGGAGGTGATACGCAGTATTTT. The encoded protein is CASSQGLAGGDTQYF.

The chain uses TRBV30 and TRBJ1-2, with 7 bases aligning to TRBD1. Germline CDR1 GTSNPN, CDR2 SVGIG (reference sequence). V lost 3 bases and J lost 8; bases outside the gene matches: 9. The CDR3 extends over 13 amino acids. Written as DNA, the CDR3 is TGTGCCTGGAGAGCTGACAGGGTGGCGGGCTACACCTTC. Its protein product is CAWRADRVAGYTF.

There are a few counts of this clone. The rearrangement uses TRBV4-3 and TRBJ2-7, with 10 bases fitting TRBD2. From germline, CDR1 is LGHNA and CDR2 YSLEER. The CDR3 is 17 amino acids. V lost 5 bases, J lost 2 bases, and 12 bases stayed unmatched. In DNA, the CDR3 is TGCGCCAGCAGCGCACATAGGACTAGCGGATTAACCTACGAGCAGTACTTC. The encoded protein is CASSAHRTSGLTYEQYF.

As for this clone: Additional DNA sequences in this sample encode the identical CDR3. The rearrangement links TRBV5-8 to TRBJ2-7; D is unclear. This CDR3 spans 14 amino acids. Germline V gene sequence: CDR1 SGHTS, CDR2 YDEGEE. V was shortened by 0 bases and J by 5 bases, with 12 bases between the two germline ends. The CDR3 spells CASSLEPLRNEQYF. In DNA, the CDR3 is TGTGCCAGCAGCTTGGAACCGCTAAGAAACGAGCAGTACTTC. The full variable domain, rest sourced from reference TRBV5-8 and TRBJ2-7, is EAGVTQSPTHLIKTRGQQATLRCSPISGHTSVYWYQQALGLGLQFLLWYDEGEERNRGNFPPRFSGRQFPNYSSELNVNALELEDSALYLCASSLEPLRNEQYFGPGTRLTVT.

This chain links TRBV6-1 with TRBJ1-3; tentative D call: TRBD1 (6 bases). With 3 bases removed from V and 0 bases from J, the gap between germline ends came to 12 bases. This CDR3 is built from 16 residues. Germline V CDR1 and CDR2: MNHNS, SASEGT. In DNA, the CDR3 is TGTGCCAGCAGTGACTACAGGGATAACTCTGGAAACACCATATATTTT. Its protein product is CASSDYRDNSGNTIYF.

The genes are TRBV7-9 and TRBJ1-2; TRBD1 might be the D (6 bases). CDR3 length equals 14 residues. Deletions cut 0 bases from V and 4 bases from J, with 9 bases between. Germline lookup yields CDR1 SEHNR and CDR2 FQNEAQ (reference sequence). The CDR3 sequence is CASSLAGGGYGYTF. CDR3 sequence (DNA): TGTGCCAGCAGCTTAGCAGGGGGTGGCTATGGCTACACCTTC.

Concerning this clone itself: This sample includes further DNA sequences coding for the same CDR3. The chain carries TRBV6-1 and TRBJ1-6; D might be TRBD1 (5 bases). CDR3 size: 16 residues. Germline lookup yields CDR1 MNHNS and CDR2 SASEGT. Trimming stripped 4 bases from V and 2 bases from J, with 12 bases between. In nucleotides, the CDR3 is TGTGCCAGCAGTGTACAGGACGCTGCCTATAATTCACCCCTCCACTTT. Amino acid sequence: CASSVQDAAYNSPLHF.

This clone was seen a handful of times. The rearrangement links TRBV28 to TRBJ2-2, with TRBD2 matching 7 bases. Per the germline V gene, CDR1 is MDHEN and CDR2 is SYDVKM. The CDR3 extends over 16 amino acids. The ends lost 6 bases at V and 1 base at J; junction bases unmatched: 8. The CDR3 region has the DNA TGTGCCAGCAGGAGGCTCGCGGGGGTGAACACCGGGGAGCTGTTTTTT. Its translation: CASRRLAGVNTGELFF. Filled out from reference TRBV28 and TRBJ2-2, the complete variable domain reads DVKVTQSSRYLVKRTGEKVFLECVQDMDHENMFWYRQDPGLGLRLIYFSYDVKMKEKGDIPEGYSVSREKKERFSLILESASTNQTSMYLCASRRLAGVNTGELFFGEGSRLTVL.

The gene calls are TRBV5-4 and TRBJ2-2; 7 bases align to TRBD2. Germline V gives CDR1 SGHNT, CDR2 YYREEE (reference sequence). This CDR3 region has 16 residues. After removal of 4 bases from V and 7 bases from J, the junction contained 13 bases not matched to a gene. CDR3 region: CASSLLGGVFGGELFF. In DNA, the CDR3 is TGTGCCAGCAGCCTCCTGGGGGGGGTATTTGGCGGGGAGCTGTTTTTT.

V is TRBV11-2 and J is TRBJ2-5; no reliable D call. Germline V gene lookup returns CDR1 SGHAT and CDR2 FQNNGV. V was shortened by 0 bases and J by 7 bases, with 9 bases between the two germline ends. The CDR3 contains 13 residues. The CDR3 here is CASSLEPPGTQYF. The CDR3 DNA reads TGTGCCAGCAGCTTAGAACCACCAGGGACCCAGTACTTC.

The V and J genes are TRBV5-1 and TRBJ2-7, with D perhaps TRBD1 (5 bases). This CDR3 is 15 amino acids long. Per germline, CDR1 SGHRS and CDR2 YFSETQ. V gave up 4 bases and J gave up 0 bases, with 14 bases separating them. CDR3 in DNA: TGCGCCAGCAGCCCAGGACACGTCAGCTCCTACGAGCAGTACTTC. Translating it yields CASSPGHVSSYEQYF. The whole variable domain, filled in from reference TRBV5-1 and TRBJ2-7, reads KAGVTQTPRYLIKTRGQQVTLSCSPISGHRSVSWYQQTPGQGLQFLFEYFSETQRNKGNFPGRFSGRQFSNSRSEMNVSTLELGDSALYLCASSPGHVSSYEQYFGPGTRLTVT.

The J gene is TRBJ2-5, the V gene TRBV29-1; a possible D gene is TRBD2 (6 bases). Germline-derived CDR1 and CDR2 are SQVTM and ANQGSEA. This CDR3 region has 12 residues. Deletions cut 6 bases from V and 2 bases from J, with 10 bases between. The CDR3 sequence: CSVGGEQETQYF. DNA for the CDR3: TGCAGCGTGGGAGGAGAACAAGAGACCCAGTACTTC.

The V gene is TRBV7-3, the J gene TRBJ1-5; 10 bases align to TRBD1. J was trimmed by 1 base and V by 1 base; bases with no gene match: 16. The CDR3 loop spans 21 amino acids. Germline V gene sequence: CDR1 SGHTA, CDR2 FQGTGA. The CDR3 DNA reads as TGTGCCAGCAGCTTAATTGGTAGGGACAGGGGCCGTCTCGGGAGCAATCAGCCCCAGCATTTT. Translation gives CASSLIGRDRGRLGSNQPQHF.

This sequence joins TRBV11-1 and TRBJ2-1, with D unclear. The CDR3 is 14 residues long. Germline CDR1 SGHAT, CDR2 FQDESV (reference sequence). The V and J ends lost 3 bases and 6 bases respectively, with 12 bases between them. The CDR3 region is CASSLGTAANEQFF. The CDR3 nucleotides read TGTGCCAGCAGCTTGGGTACAGCTGCCAATGAGCAGTTCTTC.

The chain has TRBV6-6 and TRBJ1-5; D might be TRBD1 (5 bases). Germline CDR1 reads MNHNY; CDR2 reads SVGAGI (reference sequence). This CDR3 is built from 13 residues. The ends were cut back, 8 bases at V and 4 bases at J, with 12 bases in the middle. The CDR3 bases are TGTGCCAGCCAGGTAGGGGTTAATCAGCCCCAGCATTTT. Its protein is CASQVGVNQPQHF.

The rearrangement links TRBV19 to TRBJ2-3, with D possibly being TRBD2 (6 bases). Looked up from germline, CDR1 is LNHDA and CDR2 is SQIVND (reference sequence). Between the trimmed V and J ends, which lost 7 bases and 6 bases, there was a span of 23 bases. The CDR3 length is 16 residues. The DNA for the CDR3 is TGTGCCAGTACAGCGGGCCCCAACCTGGGATACGATACGCAGTATTTT. It specifies CASTAGPNLGYDTQYF.

Concerning this clone: It is likely a read error, because the conserved phenylalanine at the end of the CDR3 is missing. Because the CDR3's place on the DNA is in doubt, the DNA is left out and the CDR3 is given as listed by TCRdb. V is TRBV28 and J is TRBJ1-3; the table's D call, TRBD1, has no DNA check behind it. CDR1 is MDHEN and CDR2 is SYDVKM in the germline V gene. The CDR3 totals 12 residues, both ends included. This CDR3 reads CASSPGVKRDRE.

This clone was seen only once. This chain uses TRBV5-6 with TRBJ1-1; weak D call: TRBD1 (6 bases). V lost 1 base and J lost 5, with 9 bases in between. This CDR3 comprises 13 residues. Germline V gives CDR1 SGHDT, CDR2 YYEEEE. The CDR3 region is CASSLTGMTEAFF. CDR3 DNA: TGTGCCAGCAGCTTGACAGGGATGACTGAAGCTTTCTTT.

V usage is TRBV6-4 and J usage is TRBJ2-1, with D possibly matching TRBD2 (6 bases). The ends were cut back, 5 bases at V and 3 bases at J, with 17 bases in the middle. Germline lookup yields CDR1 MRHNA and CDR2 SNTAGT. The CDR3 covers 16 residues. DNA for the CDR3: TGTGCCAGCAGTTCAGTACTAGCACCGCACTACAATGAGCAGTTCTTC. Protein product: CASSSVLAPHYNEQFF.

As concerns this clone: One end of the junction does not line up with germline, which may come from a read error. The rearrangement joins TRBV7-9 to TRBJ2-7, with D tentatively TRBD1 (7 bases). The CDR3 consists of 16 residues. Germline values: CDR1 SEHNR, CDR2 FQNEAQ (reference sequence). CDR3 residues: CSSSTDRAGTWDEQYF. The CDR3 DNA follows: TGTTCCAGCAGCACAGACAGGGCGGGGACGTGGGACGAGCAGTACTTC.

As for this clone: Sequence at one end of the junction differs from germline and may be a read error. This sample includes further DNA sequences coding for the same CDR3. For the CDR3, the DNA is TGCGCCAGCAGCTTAGGGGACAGGATGAACACTGAAGCTTTCTTT. It translates to CASSLGDRMNTEAFF. V is TRBV7-9 and J is TRBJ1-1; 8 bases map to TRBD1. CDR1 and CDR2 (germline): SEHNR, FQNEAQ (reference sequence). The CDR3 is 15 residues long.

The genes are TRBV20-1 and TRBJ2-7, with 11 nucleotides matching TRBD1. CDR3 size: 11 residues. Looked up from germline, CDR1 is DFQATT and CDR2 is SNEGSKA (reference sequence). The CDR3 DNA reads TGCAGCGGACAGGGGGCGCTTGAGCAGTACTTC. Translated: CSGQGALEQYF.

The chain recombines TRBV5-6 with TRBJ2-5, with D possibly TRBD1 on 5 matching bases. Trimming pared 6 bases from V and 0 bases from J, leaving 15 bases between. Germline CDR1 and CDR2: SGHDT and YYEEEE. The CDR3 covers 15 residues. CDR3 DNA: TGTGCCAGCACACGGTCGCCGGACAACCAAGAGACCCAGTACTTC. It translates to CASTRSPDNQETQYF.

The chain combines TRBV7-2 with TRBJ2-1; the match to TRBD2 covers 12 bases. V lost 5 bases, J lost 6 bases, and 5 bases stayed unmatched. CDR3 size: 15 residues. The germline gives CDR1 SGHTA, CDR2 FQGNSA. This CDR3 reads CASSRRLAGANEQFF. The CDR3 DNA is TGTGCCAGCAGCCGTAGACTAGCGGGGGCCAATGAGCAGTTCTTC. The complete variable domain, with remaining parts taken from reference TRBV7-2 and TRBJ2-1, reads GAGVSQSPSNKVTEKGKDVELRCDPISGHTALYWYRQSLGQGLEFLIYFQGNSAPDKSGLPSDRFSAERTGGSVSTLTIQRTQQEDSAVYLCASSRRLAGANEQFFGPGTRLTVL.

This clone was observed a single time. The V and J genes are TRBV9 and TRBJ2-3; D is perhaps TRBD2 (5 bases). CDR1 and CDR2 (germline): SGDLS, YYNGEE. V shed 0 bases and J shed 4 bases, with 12 bases lying between them. The CDR3 runs 15 residues. The CDR3 sequence is CASSVGPQLADTQYF. The CDR3 DNA reads as TGTGCCAGCAGCGTAGGTCCCCAACTAGCAGATACGCAGTATTTT.